This T cell receptor (beta chain) is drawn from a study of immune evolution from preneoplasia to lung adenocarcinoma. Study overall: HLA loss of heterozygosity: less than 9% AIS, about 15% MIA, roughly 30% ADC, none AAH.

With respect to this clone: Antigen unknown. Compared with germline, one end of the junction differs, possibly owing to a read error.

Study-wide results and caveats: Top clone share appeared to fall from AAH through AIS, MIA, adenocarcinoma. Clonality was highest in normal lung, lower in later-stage lesions apparently. T cell clonality was higher in KRAS-mutant than EGFR-mutant or wild-type nodules.

The protocol was immunoSEQ multiplex PCR, while the TCRdb copy is restricted to in-frame clones and leaves out a portion. The sample shows over 13,000 clones, about 80% of them seen only once. The sequence was obtained from a person between 65 and 80 years old with lung adenocarcinoma. Specimen: FFPE minimally invasive lung adenocarcinoma tissue.

CDR3 DNA sequence: TGCGCTAGCAGCTTGGCCGACGGACCTCTGGTTGGCTACACCTTC. This codes for CASSLADGPLVGYTF. The gene calls are TRBV5-1 and TRBJ1-2; D is unclear. Per germline, CDR1 SGHRS and CDR2 YFSETQ. CDR3 length equals 15 residues.